One sample yielded the 20 T cell receptor beta chains listed below, sequenced in a study of low-dose radiotherapy and immunotherapy resistance in tumors. TRAV- and TRBV-specific primers, spanning alpha and beta chains, primed first-strand cDNA. A 20-cycle PCR with a constant-region primer and V-primer adapter amplified TCRs. Each CDR3 protein gets one entry after TCRdb re-called the reads with MiXCR. The data hold some 100,000 distinct CDR3 sequences, with less than 25% observed a single time. Time point described: after trial treatment. The treatment was: LDRT plus nivolumab, ipilimumab, low-dose cyclophosphamide and aspirin (RACIN trial). Here the sequenced sample was PBMCs, taken after low-dose radiotherapy plus immunotherapy. These receptors came from a female donor with ovarian cancer.

Many counts were recorded for this clonotype. The chain uses TRBV7-2 and TRBJ2-2; 9 nucleotides line up with TRBD2. V dropped 6 bases and J dropped 0; count of bases not matched to a gene: 2. The CDR3 runs to 15 residues. In germline, CDR1 is SGHTA, CDR2 FQGNSA. This chain's CDR3 is CASRREGPNTGELFF. Written as DNA, the CDR3 is TGTGCCAGCAGGCGGGAGGGCCCGAACACCGGGGAGCTGTTTTTT.

This clonotype came up many times. The chain employs TRBV5-4 and TRBJ2-3; 8 bases line up with TRBD1. The V segment lost 3 bases and the J segment 3 bases; nucleotides outside the gene matches: 12. The V gene's germline CDR1 is SGHNT and CDR2 YYREEE (reference sequence). This CDR3 is built from 17 residues. CDR3 loop: CASSSIQGGVGTDTQYF. CDR3 coding DNA: TGTGCCAGCAGCTCTATACAGGGGGGAGTTGGGACAGATACGCAGTATTTT.

Regarding this clonotype: Germline is not matched at one junction end, which may reflect a read error. The chain links TRBV27 to TRBJ2-1; D is undetermined. The CDR3 extends over 11 amino acids. Looked up from germline, CDR1 is MNHEY and CDR2 is SMNVEV (reference sequence). For the CDR3, the DNA is TGTGCCAGCAGTGGCGTCAATGAGCATTTCTTC. Its translation is CASSGVNEHFF.

V and J are TRBV5-1 and TRBJ2-6; D is uncertain. Trimming removed 0 bases at V and 1 base at J, with 5 bases between. CDR1 and CDR2 (germline): SGHRS, YFSETQ. CDR3 length equals 15 residues. CDR3: CASSLAGSGANVLTF. The CDR3 nucleotides are TGCGCCAGCAGCTTGGCCGGGTCTGGGGCCAACGTCCTGACTTTC.

The chain uses TRBV11-2 and TRBJ2-1; a possible D gene is TRBD2 (6 bases). The germline gives CDR1 SGHAT, CDR2 FQNNGV. The length of the CDR3 is 16 residues. V was pared by 6 bases and J by 0 bases, with 15 bases between. The CDR3, as DNA: TGTGCCAGCAGGAAAATTAGCGGAAGCTCCTACAATGAGCAGTTCTTC. Amino acid sequence: CASRKISGSSYNEQFF. Using reference TRBV11-2 and TRBJ2-1 for the parts outside the CDR3, the full variable domain is EAGVAQSPRYKIIEKRQSVAFWCNPISGHATLYWYQQILGQGPKLLIQFQNNGVVDDSQLPKDRFSAERLKGVDSTLKIQPAKLEDSAVYLCASRKISGSSYNEQFFGPGTRLTVL.

At least ten counts were recorded for this clonotype. V usage is TRBV5-1 and J usage is TRBJ1-1; TRBD1 agrees at 8 bases. CDR1 and CDR2 from the germline V gene are SGHRS and YFSETQ. Trimming removed 4 bases from V and 5 bases from J; junction bases left unmatched: 4. CDR3 size: 13 residues. The CDR3 nucleotides are TGCGCCAGCAGCCGGACAGGGAGTACTGAAGCTTTCTTT. Amino acids: CASSRTGSTEAFF.

This clonotype has ten or more counts. This rearrangement joins TRBV18 to TRBJ2-1; D is ambiguous. The CDR3 runs to 17 residues. CDR1 KGHSH and CDR2 LQKENI come from the germline V gene. Deletions cut 4 bases from V and 0 bases from J, with 16 bases between. This CDR3 is CASSREGFRTSYNEQFF. CDR3 in DNA: TGTGCCAGCTCACGCGAAGGGTTTCGTACCTCCTACAATGAGCAGTTCTTC.

This clonotype was picked up many times. The genes are TRBV10-3 and TRBJ1-1; D gene ambiguous. With 6 bases removed from V and 1 base from J, the gap between germline ends came to 9 bases. Germline V CDR1 and CDR2: ENHRY, SYGVKD. The CDR3 covers 13 residues. CDR3 DNA sequence: TGTGCCATCAGGGTGATGGAGAACACTGAAGCTTTCTTT. It translates to CAIRVMENTEAFF.

This clonotype has more than one count but fewer than ten. The rearrangement links TRBV18 to TRBJ1-6; D might be TRBD1 (6 bases). Trimming pared 1 base from V and 5 bases from J, leaving 9 bases between. The CDR3 covers 15 residues. In germline, CDR1 is KGHSH, CDR2 LQKENI. CDR3: CASSPLAGDNSPLHF. In DNA form, the CDR3 reads TGTGCCAGCTCACCACTGGCAGGGGATAATTCACCCCTCCACTTT.

This clonotype was counted at least ten times. This sequence joins TRBV10-3 and TRBJ1-6; no definite D call. This CDR3 region has 16 residues. V lost 8 bases, J lost 0 bases, and 14 bases lay in between. Germline CDR1 ENHRY, CDR2 SYGVKD. The CDR3 loop is CAIQDPNSSYNSPLHF. The CDR3 bases are TGTGCCATCCAGGACCCGAATAGCTCCTATAATTCACCCCTCCACTTT.

This clonotype was detected once. The CDR3 bases are TGTGCCAGCAGTCCCTCGGGCGGGGAGCGTTACGAGCAGTACTTC. Its translation is CASSPSGGERYEQYF. This sequence joins TRBV28 and TRBJ2-7; TRBD2 is a possible D gene (6 bases). Trimming stripped 5 bases from V and 4 bases from J, with 18 bases between. In germline, CDR1 is MDHEN, CDR2 SYDVKM. CDR3 length: 15 residues.

In this sample, this clonotype turned up many times. CDR3 residues: CASGQLNTEAFF. Written as DNA, the CDR3 is TGTGCCAGCGGACAGCTGAACACTGAAGCTTTCTTT. J is TRBJ1-1 and V is TRBV6-1, with D possibly being TRBD1 (6 bases). Germline V gene data show CDR1 as MNHNS and CDR2 as SASEGT. The CDR3 length is 12 residues. V was pared by 8 bases and J by 0 bases, with 7 bases between.

In this sample, this clonotype turned up many times. The chain links TRBV5-4 to TRBJ2-3; 13 bases fit TRBD2. V lost 5 bases, J lost 3 bases, and 0 bases stayed unmatched. Germline V CDR1 and CDR2: SGHNT, YYREEE (reference sequence). The CDR3 sequence is 14 residues long. In DNA, the CDR3 is TGTGCCAGCAGGACTAGCGGGAGGACAGATACGCAGTATTTT. It codes for CASRTSGRTDTQYF.

The table lists this clonotype with many counts. The rearrangement joins TRBV11-2 to TRBJ2-1; no reliable D call. Looked up from germline, CDR1 is SGHAT and CDR2 is FQNNGV. The V and J ends lost 0 bases and 9 bases respectively, with 9 bases between them. The CDR3 totals 13 residues. This CDR3 is CASSLETFAEQFF. CDR3 in DNA: TGTGCCAGCAGCTTAGAGACATTTGCTGAGCAGTTCTTC.

This clonotype has a count of ten or more. The rearrangement links TRBV5-1 to TRBJ2-5; D might be TRBD2 (5 bases). This CDR3 has 15 residues. Germline CDR1 and CDR2: SGHRS and YFSETQ. The V and J ends lost 5 bases and 5 bases respectively, with 19 bases between them. The CDR3 DNA follows: TGCGCCAGCAGAGGAACTATCAATAAGCGGGAGACCCAGTACTTC. Its protein product is CASRGTINKRETQYF.

This clonotype was counted ten times or more. The chain carries TRBV29-1 and TRBJ1-1; a weak D match, TRBD1 (5 bases). CDR1 SQVTM and CDR2 ANQGSEA come from the germline V gene. The germline V and J ends were trimmed by 6 bases and 5 bases, with 16 bases remaining between them. The CDR3 length is 13 residues. CDR3 coding DNA: TGCAGCGTGGGGGTAGTCGGGGGAACTGAAGCTTTCTTT. Translating it yields CSVGVVGGTEAFF.

At least ten counts were recorded for this clonotype. V gene TRBV20-1 combines with J gene TRBJ1-2; 7 bases line up with TRBD1. This CDR3 is 12 amino acids long. Germline values: CDR1 DFQATT, CDR2 SNEGSKA (reference sequence). Trimming cost V 2 bases and J 5 bases; bases outside gene matches: 2. As DNA, the CDR3 is TGCAGTGCTAGATCAGGGGGGTATGGCTACACCTTC. Amino acids: CSARSGGYGYTF.

This clonotype was seen repeatedly, ten times or more. This chain uses TRBV2 with TRBJ2-2, with TRBD1 matching 10 bases. This CDR3 is 14 amino acids long. Germline V CDR1 and CDR2: SNHLY, FYNNEI. The V segment lost 6 bases and the J segment 7 bases; nucleotides outside the gene matches: 5. CDR3 coding DNA: TGTGCCAGCAGCGGACAGGGGGTGGGCGGGGAGCTGTTTTTT. Its protein product is CASSGQGVGGELFF.

This clonotype was found many times. This chain uses TRBV6-2 or TRBV6-3 with TRBJ1-2; possible D gene TRBD1, 6 bases. Per the germline V gene, CDR1 is MNHEY and CDR2 is SVGEGT. The V and J ends lost 6 bases and 4 bases respectively, with 18 bases between them. CDR3 size: 15 residues. The CDR3 bases are TGTGCCAGCAGCGACACAGGGAGGGCAGGCTATGGCTACACCTTC. Translating gives CASSDTGRAGYGYTF.

At least ten counts were recorded for this clonotype. The rearrangement uses TRBV6-2 or TRBV6-3 and TRBJ1-5, with D possibly matching TRBD1 (6 bases). V dropped 5 bases and J dropped 11 bases, with 25 bases sitting between them. Germline V gene data show CDR1 as MNHEY and CDR2 as SVGEGT. This CDR3 is built from 16 residues. The CDR3 nucleotides read TGTGCCAGCAGTGCCTCGGGGAGGGCCATAGGGGGAGCCCAGCATTTT. Protein: CASSASGRAIGGAQHF.